This T cell receptor beta chain derives from a study of somatic mutations in cytotoxic T cells in rheumatoid arthritis. Comment on this clone: Its antigen is not known.

The CDR3 consists of 17 residues. Germline V gene sequence: CDR1 SGHTS, CDR2 YDEGEE. V dropped 4 bases and J dropped 4; count of bases not matched to a gene: 13. General observations from the study: Clonality measured in CD8+ T cells did not differ significantly between rheumatoid arthritis patients and age-matched healthy controls.

Assay used: immunoSEQ multiplex PCR; TCRdb lists only in-frame clones, some missing. The profile covers 12,000 or so clones, with about four fifths appearing a single time and about 14% taken by the ten largest. V gene TRBV5-8 combines with J gene TRBJ2-2, with TRBD1 identical over 7 bases. The sample was CD8+ T cells sorted from blood. This sequence was found in a woman aged 60-70 years in good health. CDR3 residues: CASSPNSWDRITGELFF. As DNA, the CDR3 is TGTGCCAGCAGCCCCAATTCGTGGGACAGAATCACCGGGGAGCTGTTTTTT.